One and the same sample provided the 25 T cell receptor beta chains below, sequenced in a study of T cell changes during pregnancy in multiple sclerosis. Sequenced by immunoSEQ multiplex PCR; TCRdb stores in-frame clones only, minus some. The sample lists about 83,000 clones, about 95% occurring once. Sequences were derived from peripheral blood, sampled in the second trimester of pregnancy. All receptors come from a female donor with multiple sclerosis, enrolled in a pregnancy study.

The chain carries TRBV28 and TRBJ1-2, with D perhaps matching TRBD1 (6 bases). The germline CDR1 and CDR2 sequences are MDHEN and SYDVKM. This CDR3 is 15 amino acids long. Trimming pared 3 bases from V and 3 bases from J, leaving 14 bases between. The CDR3 here is CASSFNGQRYYGYTF. CDR3 coding DNA: TGTGCCAGCAGTTTCAATGGACAGCGCTACTATGGCTACACCTTC.

The CDR3 region has the DNA TGTGCCAGCAGCCCTCGGGACAGGCCCTCCGGGGCCAACGTCCTGACTTTC. This sequence encodes CASSPRDRPSGANVLTF. V is TRBV7-9 and J is TRBJ2-6; TRBD1 aligns across 8 bases. V shed 5 bases and J 4 bases; nucleotides not matched to a gene: 10. This CDR3 is built from 17 residues. Germline V lookup: CDR1 SEHNR, CDR2 FQNEAQ (reference sequence). Drawing the rest from reference TRBV7-9 and TRBJ2-6, the complete variable domain is DTGVSQNPRHKITKRGQNVTFRCDPISEHNRLYWYRQTLGQGPEFLTYFQNEAQLEKSRLLSDRFSAERPKGSFSTLEIQRTEQGDSAMYLCASSPRDRPSGANVLTFGAGSRLTVL.

The chain links TRBV6-1 to TRBJ2-1, with D possibly being TRBD2 (6 bases). From germline, CDR1 is MNHNS and CDR2 SASEGT. The V gene lost 2 bases and the J gene lost 2 bases, with 10 bases spanning the gap. This CDR3 has 15 residues. The CDR3 DNA sequence: TGTGCCAGCAGTGAACCGGGAGAAACCTACAATGAGCAGTTCTTC. Translating it yields CASSEPGETYNEQFF.

The chain joins TRBV19 to TRBJ1-5; D remains unclear. V lost 5 bases, J lost 3 bases, and 11 bases lay in between. Germline V gene sequence: CDR1 LNHDA, CDR2 SQIVND (reference sequence). CDR3 size: 14 residues. CDR3 protein: CASSVFRDNQPQHF. The CDR3 bases are TGTGCCAGTAGTGTCTTCCGGGACAATCAGCCCCAGCATTTT.

V is TRBV18 and J is TRBJ2-5; 8 nucleotides line up with TRBD1. V was pared by 1 base and J by 5 bases, with 6 bases of the junction left unmatched. The CDR3 sequence is 15 residues long. Looked up from germline, CDR1 is KGHSH and CDR2 is LQKENI. The DNA for the CDR3 is TGTGCCAGCTCACCACGCCGACAGGGGCACGAGACCCAGTACTTC. This encodes CASSPRRQGHETQYF.

V is TRBV5-1 and J is TRBJ2-4, with 13 positions matching TRBD2. This CDR3 has 14 residues. V lost 4 bases and J lost 8; bases outside the gene matches: 3. Germline CDR1 is SGHRS and CDR2 is YFSETQ. This chain's CDR3 is CASSNGLAGDIQYF. Written as DNA, the CDR3 is TGCGCCAGCAGCAATGGACTAGCGGGAGACATTCAGTACTTC.

The V call is TRBV28, the J call TRBJ2-1; 10 bases fit TRBD2. Germline V gene lookup returns CDR1 MDHEN and CDR2 SYDVKM. The V gene end was trimmed by 3 bases and the J gene end by 2 bases; junction bases not matched to a gene: 7. The CDR3 consists of 17 residues. The CDR3: CASSLGTSAFPYNEQFF. For the CDR3, the DNA is TGTGCCAGCAGTTTGGGGACTAGCGCCTTTCCCTACAATGAGCAGTTCTTC.

J is TRBJ2-7 and V is TRBV27; D might be TRBD2 (6 bases). Germline V gene lookup returns CDR1 MNHEY and CDR2 SMNVEV (reference sequence). V was clipped by 0 bases and J by 0 bases, with 9 bases between them. This CDR3 is built from 15 residues. CDR3 protein: CASSLSAGPSYEQYF. The CDR3 nucleotides are TGTGCCAGCAGTTTATCGGCGGGACCCTCCTACGAGCAGTACTTC.

This clone was detected once. The V call is TRBV19, the J call TRBJ2-1; 8 bases line up with TRBD1. The CDR3 extends over 15 amino acids. Unmatched junction bases numbered 5, after V lost 7 bases and J lost 0 bases. Germline V gene sequence: CDR1 LNHDA, CDR2 SQIVND (reference sequence). CDR3 sequence reads: CASTGQGASYNEQFF. For the CDR3, the DNA is TGTGCCAGTACGGGGCAGGGGGCCTCCTACAATGAGCAGTTCTTC.

This rearrangement joins TRBV19 to TRBJ1-2; 9 nucleotides match TRBD1. Trimming took 0 bases from V and 0 from J; bases not matched to a gene: 2. This CDR3 spans 16 amino acids. Germline CDR1 is LNHDA and CDR2 is SQIVND (reference sequence). CDR3 DNA: TGTGCCAGTAGTATAGACGGGACAGGGCCTAACTATGGCTACACCTTC. This gives the protein CASSIDGTGPNYGYTF.

The chain is built from TRBV2 and TRBJ2-1; 7 bases are a match to TRBD1. This CDR3 is built from 10 residues. Per the germline V gene, CDR1 is SNHLY and CDR2 is FYNNEI. Trimming removed 8 bases from V and 15 bases from J; junction bases left unmatched: 7. CDR3 DNA sequence: TGTGCCAGCCTAGACAGGGTTATGTTCTTC. This sequence encodes CASLDRVMFF.

The chain combines TRBV2 with TRBJ2-3, with 7 positions matching TRBD1. CDR1 and CDR2 (germline): SNHLY, FYNNEI. The CDR3 totals 15 residues. V gave up 6 bases and J gave up 2 bases; unmatched junction bases: 8. This CDR3 reads CASRKGARNTDTQYF. As DNA, the CDR3 is TGTGCCAGCAGGAAGGGGGCCAGAAACACAGATACGCAGTATTTT.

The chain employs TRBV5-1 and TRBJ2-3; TRBD1 matches at 8 bases. Trimming took 5 bases from V and 6 from J; bases not matched to a gene: 8. The CDR3 is 14 residues long. The germline CDR1 and CDR2 sequences are SGHRS and YFSETQ. This CDR3 reads CASRSGQGPDTQYF. The CDR3 coding sequence is TGCGCCAGCAGATCCGGACAGGGCCCTGATACGCAGTATTTT.

The V gene is TRBV19, the J gene TRBJ1-4, with a weak D call TRBD1 (5 bases). V gave up 10 bases and J gave up 7 bases, with 16 bases separating them. Germline CDR1 is LNHDA and CDR2 is SQIVND (reference sequence). The CDR3 contains 13 residues. The CDR3 spells CATRGQVGEKLFF. DNA of the CDR3: TGTGCCACCAGAGGACAAGTGGGTGAAAAACTGTTTTTT.

This clone has only a few counts. The V gene is TRBV7-8, the J gene TRBJ1-3, with 7 bases fitting TRBD1. V lost 4 bases and J lost 4; bases outside the gene matches: 7. In germline, CDR1 is SGHVS, CDR2 FQNEAQ. The CDR3 has 15 amino acids. CDR3 coding DNA: TGTGCCAGCAGCTCTATCAGGGGGGCAGGAAACACCATATATTTT. This translates into CASSSIRGAGNTIYF.

This clone showed up just once. The chain is built from TRBV19 and TRBJ2-5; D ambiguous. The CDR3 spans 13 residues. V lost 3 bases to trimming and J lost 2 bases, with 7 bases between them. CDR1 and CDR2 (germline): LNHDA, SQIVND (reference sequence). This chain's CDR3 is CASSIFFQETQYF. Here the CDR3 DNA reads TGTGCCAGTAGTATTTTCTTTCAAGAGACCCAGTACTTC.

The chain links TRBV4-1 to TRBJ2-7, with 12 bases identical to TRBD1. There are 16 residues in the CDR3. Trimming at V came to 4 bases and at J to 7 bases, leaving 11 bases not matched to a gene. Germline values: CDR1 MGHRA, CDR2 YSYEKL. CDR3 in DNA: TGCGCCAGCAGCCCTTCGGCCGGGACAGGGGGCTGGGAGCAGTACTTC. Protein sequence: CASSPSAGTGGWEQYF.

The chain uses TRBV6-1 and TRBJ2-5, with TRBD2 matching 9 bases. The CDR3 is made up of 15 amino acids. Germline CDR1 MNHNS, CDR2 SASEGT. V lost 6 bases and J lost 4; bases outside the gene matches: 9. The CDR3 here is CASSAGGTGRETQYF. CDR3 DNA sequence: TGTGCCAGCAGCGCGGGAGGGACGGGCCGAGAGACCCAGTACTTC.

The chain joins TRBV30 to TRBJ1-5, with a weak D call TRBD1 (5 bases). The CDR3 extends over 19 amino acids. The germline V and J ends were trimmed by 2 bases and 0 bases, with 23 bases remaining between them. Germline CDR1 and CDR2: GTSNPN and SVGIG (reference sequence). The CDR3 region has the DNA TGTGCCTGGAGTTTTACAATGGCCGCCGGGGGGGATAGCAATCAGCCCCAGCATTTT. Protein: CAWSFTMAAGGDSNQPQHF.

The gene calls are TRBV2 and TRBJ2-7; TRBD2 matches 10 bases. CDR3 size: 15 residues. V was clipped by 5 bases and J by 0 bases; unmatched bases: 4. The germline V gene encodes CDR1 SNHLY and CDR2 FYNNEI. This CDR3 reads CASSRTSGASYEQYF. The CDR3 DNA follows: TGTGCCAGCAGTAGAACTAGCGGGGCCTCCTACGAGCAGTACTTC.

This clone was found once. The rearrangement links TRBV7-8 to TRBJ2-7; 8 bases agree with TRBD2. Germline loops: CDR1 SGHVS, CDR2 FQNEAQ. This CDR3 contains 15 residues. With 5 bases clipped from V and 0 bases from J, the junction kept 6 bases outside the gene matches. DNA for the CDR3: TGTGCCAGCAGCCCGCGAGCGGGAGCCTCCTACGAGCAGTACTTC. Its translation: CASSPRAGASYEQYF.

V is TRBV5-4 and J is TRBJ2-5, with D possibly TRBD2 on 5 matching bases. There are 16 residues in the CDR3. CDR1 is SGHNT, CDR2 YYREEE, per germline (reference sequence). The ends were cut back, 1 base at V and 0 bases at J, with 13 bases in the middle. CDR3 loop: CASSLRGLFNQETQYF. The CDR3 nucleotides read TGTGCCAGCAGCTTGAGAGGGCTATTCAACCAAGAGACCCAGTACTTC.

The rearrangement links TRBV5-6 to TRBJ2-1; 9 bases fit TRBD2. Germline CDR1 and CDR2: SGHDT and YYEEEE. The CDR3 is 18 amino acids. Trimming at V came to 7 bases and at J to 2 bases, leaving 16 bases not matched to a gene. The DNA for the CDR3 is TGTGCCAGCCCGCTTGTGGTAGCGGGAGTCCGGGCCTACAATGAGCAGTTCTTC. Protein sequence: CASPLVVAGVRAYNEQFF. Full variable domain (remainder filled in from reference TRBV5-6 and TRBJ2-1): DAGVTQSPTHLIKTRGQQVTLRCSPKSGHDTVSWYQQALGQGPQFIFQYYEEEERQRGNFPDRFSGHQFPNYSSELNVNALLLGDSALYLCASPLVVAGVRAYNEQFFGPGTRLTVL.

The rearrangement links TRBV7-9 to TRBJ2-7; D is possibly TRBD2 (5 bases). The CDR3 spans 16 residues. Trimming pared 5 bases from V and 0 bases from J, leaving 17 bases between. Per the germline V gene, CDR1 is SEHNR and CDR2 is FQNEAQ (reference sequence). As DNA, the CDR3 is TGTGCCAGCAGCCCCCCGGGATCCCGGGGCTCCTACGAGCAGTACTTC. The encoded protein is CASSPPGSRGSYEQYF.

This chain links TRBV4-2 with TRBJ1-1; perhaps TRBD1 as D (5 bases). CDR3 size: 16 residues. V was pared by 4 bases and J by 1 base, with 16 bases between. Germline CDR1 and CDR2: LGHNA and YNFKEQ. The CDR3 DNA reads TGTGCCAGCAGCCCAATGATGGGGAGGGGGAACACTGAAGCTTTCTTT. It specifies CASSPMMGRGNTEAFF.